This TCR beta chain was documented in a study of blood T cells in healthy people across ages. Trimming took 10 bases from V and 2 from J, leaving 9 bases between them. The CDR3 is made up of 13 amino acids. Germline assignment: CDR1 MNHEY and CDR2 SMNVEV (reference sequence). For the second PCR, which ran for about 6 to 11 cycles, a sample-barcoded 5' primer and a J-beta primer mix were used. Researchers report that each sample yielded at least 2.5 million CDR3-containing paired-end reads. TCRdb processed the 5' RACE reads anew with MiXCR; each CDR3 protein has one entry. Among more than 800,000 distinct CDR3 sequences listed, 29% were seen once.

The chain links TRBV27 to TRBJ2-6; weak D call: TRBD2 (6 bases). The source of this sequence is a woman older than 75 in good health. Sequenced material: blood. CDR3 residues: CATGGPGANVLTF. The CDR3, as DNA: TGTGCCACCGGGGGTCCTGGGGCCAACGTCCTGACTTTC.